This T cell receptor beta chain is from a study of T cell responses to AZD1222 COVID-19 vaccine. This CDR3 comprises 16 residues. CDR1 and CDR2 from the germline V gene are MGHRA and YSYEKL. Trimming at V came to 0 bases and at J to 3 bases, leaving 3 bases not matched to a gene. As concerns this clone: The antigen remains unidentified.

Profiling relied on immunoSEQ multiplex PCR, and the TCRdb table lists in-frame clones only, not all of them. Among some 16,000 clones listed, around 83% were seen once. Study-level findings and limits: Across the whole spike, CD4 TCRs peaked at regions 160-218 and 743-854.

Specimen: peripheral blood, collected 28 days after the second AZD1222 dose. This TCR was recovered from an adult who received the AZD1222 COVID-19 vaccine. This chain links TRBV4-1 with TRBJ2-1; TRBD2 agrees at 9 bases. The CDR3: CASSQDAGGIYNEQFF. The CDR3 DNA reads TGCGCCAGCAGCCAAGATGCGGGGGGGATCTACAATGAGCAGTTCTTC.